The entry below describes one T cell receptor beta chain. Its antigen is currently unknown. Primed by a sample-barcoded 5' primer and a J-beta primer mix, a second PCR proceeded for roughly 7 to 11 cycles. Tags on each cDNA molecule came from a template-switch adaptor with 12 random nucleotides. Every sample produced at least 2.5 million CDR3-containing paired-end reads. In TCRdb, the 5' RACE reads were re-called with MiXCR into one record per CDR3 protein. The table records 2 million or so distinct CDR3 sequences, 40% to 55% of them present only once. The data derive from a study of blood T cells in healthy people across ages. Study findings and constraints: Significant beta diversity loss was already apparent by age about 42, declining roughly linearly.

The sequenced sample was blood. The TCR comes from a woman aged 40 to 50 in good health.

This CDR3 is CASSSPGPRNTGELFF. The CDR3 nucleotides are TGTGCCAGCAGTTCCCCGGGACCGAGGAACACCGGGGAGCTGTTTTTT. The rearrangement links TRBV12-3 or TRBV12-4 to TRBJ2-2, with D perhaps TRBD1 or TRBD2 (5 bases each). The CDR3 loop spans 16 amino acids. With 4 bases removed from V and 1 base from J, the gap between germline ends came to 13 bases.